This T cell receptor beta chain was sequenced in a study of cytomegalovirus exposure and HLA in healthy donors. This PCR relied on a set of 60 Vbeta primers and 13 Jbeta primers. Here immunoSEQ multiplex PCR was the method, and the copy in TCRdb shows in-frame clones only, minus some. The table has 180,000 or so clones, approximately 79% seen once. The CDR3 covers 16 residues. The J segment lost 4 bases and the V segment lost 5 bases, leaving 6 bases of the junction unmatched. CDR1 and CDR2 from the germline V gene are SEHNR and FQNEAQ (reference sequence). The sample taken for sequencing was PBMCs. This chain joins TRBV7-9 and TRBJ2-5; 14 nucleotides match TRBD2. The receptor was isolated from a man in his forties or fifties in good health and CMV-seropositive. CDR3 bases: TGTGCCAGCAGCGGGACGGGACTAGCGGGGGCAGAGACCCAGTACTTC. Translating it yields CASSGTGLAGAETQYF.